These T cell receptor beta chains were read from a single sample in a study of blood T cell repertoires in COVID-19. This table comes from immunoSEQ multiplex PCR, and its TCRdb copy is limited to in-frame clones, with some not included. This table holds some 20,000 clones, roughly 85% found once. Input material: peripheral blood. These receptors came from an elderly man with acute or convalescent COVID-19. Each CDR3 is given with its conserved first and last residue. D genes are given only for firm matches. A clone size is listed for some rows: how often the clone was seen (once, few, many), or a class if it is expanded.

v_gene: TRBV4-1
abundance: NA
d_gene: NA
j_gene: TRBJ1-2
CDR3nt: TGCGCCAGCAGCCGGTGGGACTCGTATGGCTACACCTTC
CDR3aa: CASSRWDSYGYTF

v_gene: TRBV19
abundance: NA
d_gene: NA
j_gene: TRBJ1-1
CDR3nt: TGTGCCAGTAGTTCTGGGGGCTTCGTGTCTGCTTTCTTT
CDR3aa: CASSSGGFVSAFF

v_gene: TRBV6-5
abundance: NA
d_gene: NA
j_gene: TRBJ1-3
CDR3nt: TGTGCCACAGTCCCATCGGTGGGCAGAAACACCATATATTTT
CDR3aa: CATVPSVGRNTIYF

v_gene: TRBV2
abundance: few
d_gene: TRBD1
j_gene: TRBJ2-4
CDR3nt: TGTGCCAGCAGATTAGGACAGGCCCCCAACTACTTC
CDR3aa: CASRLGQAPNYF

v_gene: TRBV27
abundance: once
d_gene: NA
j_gene: TRBJ2-6
CDR3nt: TGTGCCAGCAGAACAGGGAGCTCTGGGGCCAACGTCCTGACTTTC
CDR3aa: CASRTGSSGANVLTF

v_gene: TRBV4-3
abundance: few
d_gene: TRBD1
j_gene: TRBJ1-4
CDR3nt: TGCGCCAGCAGCCAGTCCCTCGGGACAGCTAATGAAAAACTGTTTTTT
CDR3aa: CASSQSLGTANEKLFF

v_gene: TRBV5-4
abundance: NA
d_gene: TRBD1
j_gene: TRBJ1-2
CDR3nt: TGTGCCAGCAGCTTTGTCCGGGACAGCCCTCTTTACACCTTC
CDR3aa: CASSFVRDSPLYTF

v_gene: TRBV19
abundance: NA
d_gene: TRBD2
j_gene: TRBJ2-5
CDR3nt: TGTGCCAGTAGTAGACCGGGACTAGCGGAGCGAGAGACCCAGTACTTC
CDR3aa: CASSRPGLAERETQYF

v_gene: TRBV7-3
abundance: NA
d_gene: TRBD1
j_gene: TRBJ2-2
CDR3nt: TGTGCCAGCGGACAGGGGCATACTAACACCGGGGAGCTGTTTTTT
CDR3aa: CASGQGHTNTGELFF

v_gene: TRBV29-1
abundance: NA
d_gene: NA
j_gene: TRBJ2-5
CDR3nt: TGCAGCGTTTACAGTCTAGAGACCCAGTACTTC
CDR3aa: CSVYSLETQYF

v_gene: TRBV28
abundance: NA
d_gene: NA
j_gene: TRBJ1-5
CDR3nt: TGTGCCGGGGGCAAGGGAGGGAGGGATCAGCCCCAGCATTTT
CDR3aa: CAGGKGGRDQPQHF

v_gene: TRBV3-1/TRBV3-2
abundance: NA
d_gene: TRBD1
j_gene: TRBJ2-1
CDR3nt: TGTGCCAGCAGGATACAGGGGGCGAAATACAATGAGCAGTTCTTC
CDR3aa: CASRIQGAKYNEQFF

v_gene: TRBV19
abundance: NA
d_gene: NA
j_gene: TRBJ1-2
CDR3nt: TGTGCCAGTAACGCCAGGGAATTTGGGGGCTACACCTTC
CDR3aa: CASNAREFGGYTF

v_gene: TRBV30
abundance: NA
d_gene: TRBD1
j_gene: TRBJ1-1
CDR3nt: TGTGCCTGGAGGATCCAGGGGGAGGATGAAGCTTTCTTT
CDR3aa: CAWRIQGEDEAFF

v_gene: TRBV19
abundance: NA
d_gene: NA
j_gene: TRBJ1-4
CDR3nt: TGTGCCAGTAGTATGGACGGGACAACTAATGAAAAACTGTTTTTT
CDR3aa: CASSMDGTTNEKLFF

v_gene: TRBV3-1/TRBV3-2
abundance: NA
d_gene: NA
j_gene: TRBJ2-1
CDR3nt: TGTGCCAGCAGCCTAACCGCGCGGGAGCAGTTCTTC
CDR3aa: CASSLTAREQFF

v_gene: TRBV5-6
abundance: NA
d_gene: NA
j_gene: TRBJ1-4
CDR3nt: TGTGCCAGCAGCTTGGGGGCAGGGCAACTGTTTTTT
CDR3aa: CASSLGAGQLFF

v_gene: TRBV25-1
abundance: NA
d_gene: NA
j_gene: TRBJ1-1
CDR3nt: TGTGCCAGCAGTCCAATTACGGGGTACTACACTGAAGCTTTCTTT
CDR3aa: CASSPITGYYTEAFF

v_gene: TRBV6-1
abundance: NA
d_gene: NA
j_gene: TRBJ2-1
CDR3nt: TGTGCCAGCAGTGATCGAAGCTCGATCCCCTACAATGAGCAGTTCTTC
CDR3aa: CASSDRSSIPYNEQFF

v_gene: TRBV6-6
abundance: NA
d_gene: TRBD2
j_gene: TRBJ2-7
CDR3nt: TGTGCCAGCAGAGATTCCGGGACTAGCGGTTCTGGGGAGCAGTACTTC
CDR3aa: CASRDSGTSGSGEQYF

v_gene: TRBV5-1
abundance: NA
d_gene: TRBD2
j_gene: TRBJ2-1
CDR3nt: TGCGCCAGCAGCATCGTTAAGCGGGAGAATGAGCAGTTCTTC
CDR3aa: CASSIVKRENEQFF

v_gene: TRBV19
abundance: once
d_gene: NA
j_gene: TRBJ1-1
CDR3nt: TGTGCCAGTAGTATTAACAGGGCCGGTGAAGCTTTCTTT
CDR3aa: CASSINRAGEAFF

v_gene: TRBV24-1
abundance: NA
d_gene: NA
j_gene: TRBJ2-5
CDR3nt: TGTGCCACCAGTGATTTGCGTGGAGACAGAAGTAGTGAGACCCAGTACTTC
CDR3aa: CATSDLRGDRSSETQYF

v_gene: TRBV5-4
abundance: NA
d_gene: NA
j_gene: TRBJ2-1
CDR3nt: TGTGCCAGCAGCGGGCGTCAAGGGGTCTACAATGAGCAGTTCTTC
CDR3aa: CASSGRQGVYNEQFF

v_gene: TRBV28
abundance: NA
d_gene: NA
j_gene: TRBJ1-1
CDR3nt: TGTGCCAGCAGTTTTAGGAGAGGGAGTGCCGTTTTGGTGGGCACTGAAGCTTTCTTT
CDR3aa: CASSFRRGSAVLVGTEAFF

v_gene: TRBV30
abundance: NA
d_gene: NA
j_gene: TRBJ1-4
CDR3nt: TGTGCCTGGAACAGGGTCTCGGGGGAAAAACTGTTTTTT
CDR3aa: CAWNRVSGEKLFF

v_gene: TRBV30
abundance: NA
d_gene: NA
j_gene: TRBJ1-1
CDR3nt: TGTGCCTGGAGGGTTTCGGGGAGGAACACTGAAGCTTTCTTT
CDR3aa: CAWRVSGRNTEAFF

v_gene: TRBV24-1
abundance: NA
d_gene: TRBD2
j_gene: TRBJ2-3
CDR3nt: TGTGCCACCACAGACCTTGGACTAGCGGGGGATTCCCATTTGACCACAGATACGCAGTATTTT
CDR3aa: CATTDLGLAGDSHLTTDTQYF

v_gene: TRBV5-4
abundance: NA
d_gene: NA
j_gene: TRBJ1-3
CDR3nt: TGTGCCAGCAGCTTGGCCAGCTCTGGAAACACCATATATTTT
CDR3aa: CASSLASSGNTIYF

v_gene: TRBV27
abundance: NA
d_gene: NA
j_gene: TRBJ2-2
CDR3nt: TGTGCCACTAGGACAGTGAACACCGGGGAGCTGTTTTTT
CDR3aa: CATRTVNTGELFF

v_gene: TRBV12-3/TRBV12-4
abundance: NA
d_gene: NA
j_gene: TRBJ2-1
CDR3nt: TGTGCCAGCAGTTCACCGGGACACCCTGAGCAGTTCTTC
CDR3aa: CASSSPGHPEQFF

v_gene: TRBV6-1
abundance: NA
d_gene: TRBD1
j_gene: TRBJ1-1
CDR3nt: TGTGCCAGCAGTGAGGACAGGGGCCCTGAAGCTTTCTTT
CDR3aa: CASSEDRGPEAFF

v_gene: TRBV6-4
abundance: few
d_gene: NA
j_gene: TRBJ2-6
CDR3nt: TGTGCCAGCAGTGACCTCTCTGGGGCCAACGTCCTGACTTTC
CDR3aa: CASSDLSGANVLTF

v_gene: TRBV9
abundance: NA
d_gene: TRBD1
j_gene: TRBJ2-2
CDR3nt: TGTGCCAGCAGCCCCAAACCGGGACAGGGGTCCACCGGGGAGCTGTTTTTT
CDR3aa: CASSPKPGQGSTGELFF

v_gene: TRBV28
abundance: NA
d_gene: TRBD2
j_gene: TRBJ2-7
CDR3nt: TGTGCCAGCAGTTTATACGGAGCGGGGGGTCCAGAGCCGTACTTC
CDR3aa: CASSLYGAGGPEPYF

v_gene: TRBV5-1
abundance: NA
d_gene: NA
j_gene: TRBJ2-5
CDR3nt: TGCGCCAGCAGCAGCTCCCCCACCGCCCAAGAGACCCAGTACTTC
CDR3aa: CASSSSPTAQETQYF

v_gene: TRBV7-3
abundance: NA
d_gene: TRBD2
j_gene: TRBJ2-3
CDR3nt: TGTGCCAGCAGTCAATTTAGCGGGGGAACAGATACGCAGTATTTT
CDR3aa: CASSQFSGGTDTQYF

v_gene: TRBV10-3
abundance: NA
d_gene: NA
j_gene: TRBJ1-4
CDR3nt: TGTGCCATCACTCTCAATGAAAAACTGTTTTTT
CDR3aa: CAITLNEKLFF

v_gene: TRBV18
abundance: once
d_gene: NA
j_gene: TRBJ2-5
CDR3nt: TGTGCCAGCTCACCACCGGTAGTCGAGACCCAGTACTTC
CDR3aa: CASSPPVVETQYF

v_gene: TRBV28
abundance: NA
d_gene: TRBD2
j_gene: TRBJ2-7
CDR3nt: TGTGCCAGCAGTCTCAGACTAGCGGGTCTCTACGAGCAGTACTTC
CDR3aa: CASSLRLAGLYEQYF

v_gene: TRBV7-2
abundance: NA
d_gene: TRBD2
j_gene: TRBJ2-4
CDR3nt: TGTGCCAGCAGCCAGGGGGAAGCGGGGGGACAAACATTCTTGTACTTC
CDR3aa: CASSQGEAGGQTFLYF

v_gene: TRBV19
abundance: NA
d_gene: NA
j_gene: TRBJ1-5
CDR3nt: TGTGCCAGTAGTATTACACCGCCCGATCAGCCCCAGCATTTT
CDR3aa: CASSITPPDQPQHF

v_gene: TRBV28
abundance: once
d_gene: NA
j_gene: TRBJ1-4
CDR3nt: TGTGCCAGCAGTTTTCAGGGGATGAGGGAAAAACTGTTTTTT
CDR3aa: CASSFQGMREKLFF